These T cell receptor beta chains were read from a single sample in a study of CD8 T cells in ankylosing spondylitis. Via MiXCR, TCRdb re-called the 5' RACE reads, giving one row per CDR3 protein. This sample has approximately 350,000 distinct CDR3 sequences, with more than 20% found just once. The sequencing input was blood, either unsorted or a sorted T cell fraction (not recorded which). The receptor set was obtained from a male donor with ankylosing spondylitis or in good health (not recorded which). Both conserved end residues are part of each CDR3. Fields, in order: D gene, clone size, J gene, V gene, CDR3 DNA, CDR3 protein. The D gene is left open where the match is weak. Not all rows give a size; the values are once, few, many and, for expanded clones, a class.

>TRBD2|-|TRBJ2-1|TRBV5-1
TGCGCCAGCAGCTCGAACTCCCTCCGGGGGGGAACCTACAATGAGCAGTTCTTC
CASSSNSLRGGTYNEQFF
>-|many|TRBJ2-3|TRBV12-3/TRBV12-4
TGTGCCAGCAGTTTAGGCCTTACGGATACGCAGTATTTT
CASSLGLTDTQYF
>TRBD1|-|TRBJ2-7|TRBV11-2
TGTGCCAGCAGCCCTGGGACAGGGTACAACGAGCAGTACTTC
CASSPGTGYNEQYF
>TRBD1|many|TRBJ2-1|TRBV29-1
TGCAGCGTTGAAACCCGGGACAGCATGAATGAGCAGTTCTTC
CSVETRDSMNEQFF
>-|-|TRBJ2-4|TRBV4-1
TGCGCCAGCAGTCAAGGGGCCCCCTTGGGGGCCAAAAACATTCAGTACTTC
CASSQGAPLGAKNIQYF
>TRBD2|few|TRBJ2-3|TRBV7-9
TGTGCCAGCAGCACCCCAGCGGGGGGGCGGCGAGATACGCAGTATTTT
CASSTPAGGRRDTQYF
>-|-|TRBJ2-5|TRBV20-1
TGCTGTGCTAGAGATCGGGACTGGCAGGACCAAGAGACCCAGTACTTC
CCARDRDWQDQETQYF
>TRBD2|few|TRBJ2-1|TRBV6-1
TGTGCCAGCAGGAGCGGGGGGGGCGTCTCCTACAATGAGCAGTTCTTC
CASRSGGGVSYNEQFF
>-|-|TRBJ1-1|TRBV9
TGTGCCAGCAGCCTTGGTTACGGGGACACTGAAGCTTTCTTT
CASSLGYGDTEAFF
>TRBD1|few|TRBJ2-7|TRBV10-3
TGTGCCATCACAGGACAGGAGTCCTACGAGCAGTACTTC
CAITGQESYEQYF
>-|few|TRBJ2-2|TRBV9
TGTGCCAGCAGCGTAGCGGCAGGGCTCGACACCGGGGAGCTGTTTTTT
CASSVAAGLDTGELFF
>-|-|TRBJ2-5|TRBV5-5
TGTGCCAGCACTCTCTCCTTGGAAAGGGGGGAGACCCAGTACTTC
CASTLSLERGETQYF
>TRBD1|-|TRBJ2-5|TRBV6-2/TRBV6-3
TGTGCCAGCGGGGTATCCGGACAGGGGGTAGAGACCCAGTACTTC
CASGVSGQGVETQYF
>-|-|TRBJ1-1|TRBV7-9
TGTGCCAGCAGCTTAGTCCCAGGGTCGGACACTGAAGCTTTCTTT
CASSLVPGSDTEAFF
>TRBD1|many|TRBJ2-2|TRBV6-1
TGTGCCAGCAGTGAAGCGCTCGGGCAGGGGGCCGGGGAGCTGTTTTTT
CASSEALGQGAGELFF
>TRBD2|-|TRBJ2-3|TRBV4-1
TGCGCCAGCAGCCAGACTAGCGCTGAGACAGATACGCAGTATTTT
CASSQTSAETDTQYF
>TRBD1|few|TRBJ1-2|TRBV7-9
TGTGCCAGCAGCTTAAATCAGGGGGTTAACTATGGCTACACCTTC
CASSLNQGVNYGYTF
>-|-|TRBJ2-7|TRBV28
TGTGCCAGCGGGGGTGGGGGGAGCTCCTACGAGCAGTACTTC
CASGGGGSSYEQYF
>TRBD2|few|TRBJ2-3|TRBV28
TGTGCCAGCCATCGGGGGGTTAGCGGGGGGAGCACAGATACGCAGTATTTT
CASHRGVSGGSTDTQYF
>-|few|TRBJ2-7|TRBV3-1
TGTGCCAGCAGCCCAACACCTGACTACGAGCAGTACTTC
CASSPTPDYEQYF
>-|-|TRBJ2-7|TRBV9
TGTGCCAGCAGCGTTTCCCCCACCCCCTACGAGCAGTACTTC
CASSVSPTPYEQYF
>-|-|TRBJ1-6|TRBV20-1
TGCAGTGCTAGGGGAGTGGGATACGGGTCACCCCTCCACTTT
CSARGVGYGSPLHF
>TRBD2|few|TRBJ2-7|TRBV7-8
TGTGCCAGCAGCTTAAGCGGGAATCTTAACTACGAGCAGTACTTC
CASSLSGNLNYEQYF
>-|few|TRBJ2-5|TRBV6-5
TGTGCCAGCAGTTACGCAGAGACCCAGTACTTC
CASSYAETQYF
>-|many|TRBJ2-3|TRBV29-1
TGCAGCGTTGAAGGTTTGGGCAGTCAGGCAGATACGCAGTATTTT
CSVEGLGSQADTQYF
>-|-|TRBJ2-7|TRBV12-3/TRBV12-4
TGTGCCAGCGGGTTGGCGACCTACGAGCAGTACTTC
CASGLATYEQYF
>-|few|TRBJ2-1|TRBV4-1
TGCGCCAGCAGCGAGCTAGGGATGAACAATGAGCAGTTCTTC
CASSELGMNNEQFF
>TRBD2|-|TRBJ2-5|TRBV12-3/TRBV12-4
TGTGCCAGCAGTTTCGGGGGGGGGCCCCAAGAGACCCAGTACTTC
CASSFGGGPQETQYF
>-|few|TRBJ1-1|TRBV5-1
TGCGCCAGCAGCTTGGCCGTGGGAACAATGAACACTGAAGCTTTCTTT
CASSLAVGTMNTEAFF
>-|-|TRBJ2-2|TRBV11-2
TGTGCCAGCACCCCGGCCGGGAGCAGGGCGACCGGGGAGCTGTTTTTT
CASTPAGSRATGELFF
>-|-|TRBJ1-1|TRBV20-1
TGCAGTGCCCTAATGGTAGGGGGAACTGAAGCTTTCTTT
CSALMVGGTEAFF
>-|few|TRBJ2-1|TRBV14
TGTGCCAGCAGTCCAAGTGTCACGAACAATGAGCAGTTCTTC
CASSPSVTNNEQFF
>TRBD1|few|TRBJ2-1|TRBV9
TGTGCCAGCAGCGCCCCGGGACAGGGCTCCTACAATGAGCAGTTCTTC
CASSAPGQGSYNEQFF
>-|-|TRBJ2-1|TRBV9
TGTGCCAGCAGCGCCCAGGGGTCTGAGCAGTTCTTC
CASSAQGSEQFF
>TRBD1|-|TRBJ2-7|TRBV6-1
TGTGCCAGCAGTGGAGGGCCCCAGGGGGCCCACTACGAGCAGTACTTC
CASSGGPQGAHYEQYF
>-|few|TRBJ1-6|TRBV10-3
TGTGCCATCAGTGAACCTGCCAGGGAATTCAACACCCTCCACTTT
CAISEPAREFNTLHF
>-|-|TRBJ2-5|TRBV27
TGTGCCAGCAGTTTATCGCGGCTATCATTAGTCCACGAGACCCAGTACTTC
CASSLSRLSLVHETQYF
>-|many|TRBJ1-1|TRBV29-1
TGCAGCGCATTTGCCACTGAAGCTTTCTTT
CSAFATEAFF
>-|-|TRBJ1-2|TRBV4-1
TGCGCCAGCAGCCAAGTCGGGACAACTACTTATGGCTACACCTTC
CASSQVGTTTYGYTF
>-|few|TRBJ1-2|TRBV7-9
TGTGCCAGCAGCTACAGGGATAACTATGGCTACACCTTC
CASSYRDNYGYTF
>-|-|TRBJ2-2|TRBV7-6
TGTGCCAGCAGCTTAGGGACCTCCCCCACCGGGGAACTGTTTTTT
CASSLGTSPTGELFF
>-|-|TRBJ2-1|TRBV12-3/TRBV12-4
TGTGCCAGCAGTCCTACCCCCAGGACAGTGAGGTACAATGAGCAGTTCTTC
CASSPTPRTVRYNEQFF
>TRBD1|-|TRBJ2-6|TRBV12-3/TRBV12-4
TGTGCCAGCAGTCCCCGTCAGGGGGCGTCCCGGGTTGGGGCCAACGTCCTGACTTTC
CASSPRQGASRVGANVLTF
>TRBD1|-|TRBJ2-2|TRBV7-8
TGTGCCAGCAGCTTATCAACAGGGGGATACGGGGAGCTGTTTTTT
CASSLSTGGYGELFF
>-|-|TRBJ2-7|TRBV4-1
TGCGCCAGCAGCCAAGAACGGGACACCCTCTACGAGCAGTACTTC
CASSQERDTLYEQYF
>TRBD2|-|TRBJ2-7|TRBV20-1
TGCAGTGCGGAGGGACTAGCCTCCTACGAGCAGTACTTC
CSAEGLASYEQYF
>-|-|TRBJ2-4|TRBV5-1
TGCGCCAGCATGGCACCGATAACGAACATTCAGTACTTC
CASMAPITNIQYF
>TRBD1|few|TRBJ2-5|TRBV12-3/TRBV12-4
TGTGCCAGCAGTACGCCAGGGGGCGGAGAGACCCAGTACTTC
CASSTPGGGETQYF
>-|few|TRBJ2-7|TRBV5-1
TGCGCCAGCAGGGAGAGGGCCGCTCTTGAGCAGTACTTC
CASRERAALEQYF
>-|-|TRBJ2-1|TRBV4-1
TGCGCCAGCAGCTACACCGGGCCAGATGGGCAGTTCTTC
CASSYTGPDGQFF
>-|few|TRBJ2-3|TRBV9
TGTGCCAGCAGCGTGGGAGAAGCAGATACGCAGTATTTT
CASSVGEADTQYF
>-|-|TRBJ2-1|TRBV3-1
TGTGCCAGCAGCCAAACGACGGGAGCAATCATCACTGAGCAGTTCTTC
CASSQTTGAIITEQFF
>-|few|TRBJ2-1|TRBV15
TGTGCCACCAGCCCCACCGATGGAGGGACAGTTATCCTTGGCGATGAGCAGTTCTTC
CATSPTDGGTVILGDEQFF